The entry below describes one TCR beta chain. Germline values: CDR1 SNHLY, CDR2 FYNNEI. V lost 6 bases to trimming and J lost 8 bases, with 16 bases between them. The CDR3 length is 13 residues. TCRdb's copy holds only in-frame clones and misses some; the assay was immunoSEQ multiplex PCR. Here the sample spans 75,000 to 95,000 clones, under 95% being singletons. This sample is drawn from a study of technical replicates of blood from several donors. The sequence was collected from a human donor in good health. The sequenced sample consisted of T cells isolated from PBMCs. The rearrangement joins TRBV2 to TRBJ1-2; D is possibly TRBD1 (5 bases). CDR3 amino acids: CASSPTAPRGYTF. CDR3 bases: TGTGCCAGCAGCCCGACAGCGCCGAGGGGCTACACCTTC.